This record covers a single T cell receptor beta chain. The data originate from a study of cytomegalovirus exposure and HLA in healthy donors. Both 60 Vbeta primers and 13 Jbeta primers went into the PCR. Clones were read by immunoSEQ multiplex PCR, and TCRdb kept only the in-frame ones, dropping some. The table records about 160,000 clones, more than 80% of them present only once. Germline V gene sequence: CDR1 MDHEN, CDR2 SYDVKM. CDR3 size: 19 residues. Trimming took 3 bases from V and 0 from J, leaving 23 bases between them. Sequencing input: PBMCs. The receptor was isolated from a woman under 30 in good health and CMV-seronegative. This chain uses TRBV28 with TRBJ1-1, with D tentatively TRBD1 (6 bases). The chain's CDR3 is CASSFPGHVLPGMNTEAFF. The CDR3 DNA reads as TGTGCCAGCAGTTTCCCGGGACACGTTTTACCTGGCATGAACACTGAAGCTTTCTTT.